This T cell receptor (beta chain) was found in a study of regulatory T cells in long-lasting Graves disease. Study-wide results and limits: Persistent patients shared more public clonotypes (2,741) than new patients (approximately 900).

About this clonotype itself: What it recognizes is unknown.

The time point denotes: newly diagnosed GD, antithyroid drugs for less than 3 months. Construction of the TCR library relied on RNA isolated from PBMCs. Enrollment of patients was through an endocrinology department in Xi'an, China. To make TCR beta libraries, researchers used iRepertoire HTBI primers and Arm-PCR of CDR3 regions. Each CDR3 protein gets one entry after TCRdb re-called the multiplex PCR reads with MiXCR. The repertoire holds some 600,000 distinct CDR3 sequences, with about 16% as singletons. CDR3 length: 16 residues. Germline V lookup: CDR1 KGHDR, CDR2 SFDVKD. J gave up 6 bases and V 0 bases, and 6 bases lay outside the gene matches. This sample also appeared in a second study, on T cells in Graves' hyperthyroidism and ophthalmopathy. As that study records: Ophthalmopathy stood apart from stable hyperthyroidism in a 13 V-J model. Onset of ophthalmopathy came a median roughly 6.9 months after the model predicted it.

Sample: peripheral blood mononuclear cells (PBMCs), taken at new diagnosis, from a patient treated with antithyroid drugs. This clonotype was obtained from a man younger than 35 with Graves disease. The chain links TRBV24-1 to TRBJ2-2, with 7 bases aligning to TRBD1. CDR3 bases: TGTGCCACCAGTGATTTGAGACAGGGCGACGCCGGGGAGCTGTTTTTT. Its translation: CATSDLRQGDAGELFF.